The source of this T cell receptor (beta chain) is a study of blood T cell repertoires in COVID-19. Study context: The samples span acute and convalescent COVID-19 from the United States, Italy and Spain. PBMCs, B-cell-depleted T cells, or T cells were the source of the cDNA or gDNA that made up the material.

Seattle patients were enrolled during active infection and followed longitudinally. Clones were read by immunoSEQ multiplex PCR, and TCRdb kept only the in-frame ones, dropping some. The sample yields about 300,000 clones, about 90% seen once. Germline V gives CDR1 LNHDA, CDR2 SQIVND (reference sequence). V was clipped by 5 bases and J by 0 bases, with 10 bases between them. The CDR3 is 14 residues long. Input material: peripheral blood. This clonotype was obtained from a woman in her 30s with COVID-19, enrolled during active disease. This rearrangement joins TRBV19 to TRBJ1-1; no definite D call. The CDR3 coding sequence is TGTGCCAGTAGTGTCACCACTTTGAACACTGAAGCTTTCTTT. Encoded protein: CASSVTTLNTEAFF.